The following is a T cell receptor beta chain sequence with its context. TCR beta CDR3 sequences were amplified from RNA transcripts. HTBI primers were used for first-round RT-PCR of the TCR CDR3. One entry per CDR3 protein results from TCRdb running MiXCR on the multiplex PCR reads. The table includes approximately 690,000 distinct CDR3 sequences, less than 25% detected once. The sample is drawn from a study of T cells in Graves' hyperthyroidism and ophthalmopathy. The TCR sequence derives from a man aged 30-40 years with Graves' ophthalmopathy. The sequenced sample was blood.

The CDR3 loop reads CASSQGGQGQETQYF. The DNA for the CDR3 is TGTGCCAGCAGCCAAGGCGGACAGGGGCAAGAGACCCAGTACTTC. This chain connects TRBV4-2 to TRBJ2-5, with 9 nucleotides matching TRBD1. The CDR3 loop spans 15 amino acids. Germline V lookup: CDR1 LGHNA, CDR2 YNFKEQ. V lost 1 base to trimming and J lost 2 bases; unmatched junction nucleotides: 2.